This T cell receptor (beta chain) originates from a study of T-cell reconstitution after alpha-beta-depleted transplantation in children. Researchers prepared the TCRbeta library using unique molecular identifiers, the study reports. Each CDR3 protein gets one entry after TCRdb re-called the PCR reads with MiXCR. Counted here are 250,000 or so distinct CDR3 sequences, more than 20% occurring once; the ten biggest clones make up around 4.8%. Points from the study as a whole: Several hundred expanded graft clones reportedly were the source of alpha-beta T cells about two months after transplant. The study traced high day-60 TCRbeta diversity in some patients to surviving recipient T cells and thymic progenitors. Newly made T cells mostly supplied T-cell counts and diversity one year after transplant.

To note about this clonotype: What it binds is not known.

The source is a female patient aged 2 to 10 who had a stem cell transplant for congenital amegakaryocytic thrombocytopenia, so the T cells may come from the graft donor. The source was PBMCs, mostly from graft donor cells, collected 360 days after TCRalphabeta/CD19-depleted stem cell transplant.

CDR3 sequence (DNA): TGCAGTGCTATATGGGGGGCTCGGTCCACAGATACGCAGTATTTT. Translated, it gives CSAIWGARSTDTQYF. The chain combines TRBV20-1 with TRBJ2-3, with D perhaps given as TRBD1 or TRBD2 (6 bases each). The CDR3 consists of 15 residues. Germline CDR1 reads DFQATT; CDR2 reads SNEGSKA (reference sequence). V was cut by 4 bases and J by 2 bases, with 16 bases left in between.